This T cell receptor (beta chain) was documented in a study of cytomegalovirus exposure and HLA in healthy donors. Across the study: It was reported in a later analysis that the same platform had been used for the 90 to 150 validation repertoires as for the approximately 700 first-cohort repertoires.

Overall study results and limits: Listed as cytomegalovirus-associated were 170 or so TCR beta chains. According to reports, the classifier identified cytomegalovirus status with high specificity and sensitivity.

This clone showed up just a few times. Its matching antigen is unknown. Method: immunoSEQ multiplex PCR; TCRdb's copy keeps in-frame clones and lacks some. The data show more than 110,000 clones, almost 85% seen once. Germline V gene sequence: CDR1 MNHEY, CDR2 SVGAGI. The CDR3 consists of 14 residues. Trimming removed 5 bases at V and 12 bases at J, with 17 bases between. Sequencing input: PBMCs. The sequence came from a woman aged 25 to 39 in good health and CMV-seronegative. The chain employs TRBV6-5 and TRBJ1-6; D is unclear. CDR3 protein: CASSGPGSSLPLHF. CDR3 nucleotide sequence: TGTGCCAGCAGTGGACCGGGAAGCTCCCTACCCCTCCACTTT.